The clone carrying this T cell receptor beta chain was detected ten times or more. The antigen is unknown. TCRdb recomputed calls from the 5' RACE reads with MiXCR, one row per CDR3 protein. The table records around 95,000 distinct CDR3 sequences, 3.5% to 5% of them present only once. These data originate in a study of spatial heterogeneity in lung cancer. On the study more broadly: An average of more than ten raw reads was observed per unique TCR and UMI combination.

Regarding time point: sample taken at primary tumor resection. Just over 70 TRACERx patients with early, untreated non-small cell lung cancer donated samples. Study conclusions and caveats: Tumor mutation count correlated with how many alpha and beta TCRs expanded intratumorally. Sequencing reached an estimated coverage of tumor T cells that was only around 7% for alpha chains and more than 12% for beta chains.

The sample here was lung tumor tissue, taken at surgery. The TCR originated in a male donor with early-stage non-small cell lung cancer.

The DNA of the CDR3 is TGTGCCAGCAGGTCGATCGGCAGGTCCGAGCAGTACTTC. As protein: CASRSIGRSEQYF. This chain joins TRBV28 and TRBJ2-7; D remains unclear. Germline CDR1 and CDR2: MDHEN and SYDVKM. V was trimmed by 6 bases and J by 6 bases, leaving 15 bases between them. The length of the CDR3 is 13 residues. The full variable domain, completed using reference TRBV28 and TRBJ2-7, is DVKVTQSSRYLVKRTGEKVFLECVQDMDHENMFWYRQDPGLGLRLIYFSYDVKMKEKGDIPEGYSVSREKKERFSLILESASTNQTSMYLCASRSIGRSEQYFGPGTRLTVT.